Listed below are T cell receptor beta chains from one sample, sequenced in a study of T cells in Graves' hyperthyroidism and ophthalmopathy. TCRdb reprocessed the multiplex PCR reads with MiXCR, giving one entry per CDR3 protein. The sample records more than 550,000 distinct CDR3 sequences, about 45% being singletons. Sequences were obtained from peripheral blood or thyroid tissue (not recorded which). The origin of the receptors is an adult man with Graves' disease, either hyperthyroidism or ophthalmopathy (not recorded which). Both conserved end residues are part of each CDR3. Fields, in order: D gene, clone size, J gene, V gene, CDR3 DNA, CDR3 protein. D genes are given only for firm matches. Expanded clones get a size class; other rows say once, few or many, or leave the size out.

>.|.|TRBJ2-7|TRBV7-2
TGTGCCAGCAGCCAAAACCTCTACGAGCAGTACTTC
CASSQNLYEQYF
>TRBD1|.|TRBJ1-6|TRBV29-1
TGCAGCGTTCTGGACAGGGGGTACAATTCACCCCTCCACTTT
CSVLDRGYNSPLHF
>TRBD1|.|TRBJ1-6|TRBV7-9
TGTGCCAGCAGCTTAGGACAGGGGCGATCACCCCTCTACTTT
CASSLGQGRSPLYF
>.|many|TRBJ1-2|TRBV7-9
TGTGCCAGCAGGTCCGACCGGGACGGGGCGAGGGGCTACACCTTC
CASRSDRDGARGYTF
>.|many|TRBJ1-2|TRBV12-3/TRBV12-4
TGTGCCAGCAGTTTAGCTGCGGACGTCTATGGCTACACCTTC
CASSLAADVYGYTF
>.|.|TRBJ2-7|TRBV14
TGTGCCAGCAGAGAAGGGGTTCGCCTCTACGAGCAGTACTTC
CASREGVRLYEQYF
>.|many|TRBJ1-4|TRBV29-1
TGCAGCGTTTCTGGGTCTCAAACTAATGAAAAACTGTTTTTT
CSVSGSQTNEKLFF
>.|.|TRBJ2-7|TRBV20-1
TGCAGTGCTGGAGACCCGACAGCTGCCTACGAGCAGTACTTC
CSAGDPTAAYEQYF
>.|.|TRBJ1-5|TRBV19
TGTGCCAGTAGTATTGTTGGTACTTATAGCAATCAGCCCCAGCATTTT
CASSIVGTYSNQPQHF
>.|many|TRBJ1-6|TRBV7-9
TGTGCCAGCAGTTCGGGGCCGGGATCTCCCCTCCACTTT
CASSSGPGSPLHF
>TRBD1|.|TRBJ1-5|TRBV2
TGTGCCAGCAGTGGGACAGGGGGTTCGAGACAGCCCCAGCATTTT
CASSGTGGSRQPQHF